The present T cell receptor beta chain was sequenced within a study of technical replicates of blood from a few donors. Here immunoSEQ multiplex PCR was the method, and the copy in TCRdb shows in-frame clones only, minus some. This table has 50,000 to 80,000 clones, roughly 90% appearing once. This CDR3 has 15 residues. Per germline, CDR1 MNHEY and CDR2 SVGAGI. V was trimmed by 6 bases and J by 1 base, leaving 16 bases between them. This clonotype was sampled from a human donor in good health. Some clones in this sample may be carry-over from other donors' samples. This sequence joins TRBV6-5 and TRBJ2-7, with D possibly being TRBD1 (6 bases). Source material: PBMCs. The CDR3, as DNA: TGTGCCAGCAGACCCACAGGGTCCCAATCCTACGAGCAGTACTTC. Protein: CASRPTGSQSYEQYF.